This T cell receptor (beta chain) was documented in a study of blood T cell repertoires in COVID-19. Original methodology: Reference gene primer amplification gave estimated nucleated cell counts. Clones were read by immunoSEQ multiplex PCR, and TCRdb kept only the in-frame ones, dropping some. V, J and clone size are taken as reported in that table, and D and trimming were inferred from the DNA itself. The sample lists about 160,000 clones, roughly 80% seen once, with less than 9.5% in the top ten. The V end lost 1 base, the J end lost 0 bases, and 8 bases lay between the germline ends. The CDR3 is 15 amino acids. The V gene's germline CDR1 is SGHRS and CDR2 YFSETQ.

The chain uses TRBV5-1 and TRBJ1-3, with D uncertain. This TCR came from a man between 60 and 70 years old with acute or convalescent COVID-19. The sequenced material came from peripheral blood. In DNA form, the CDR3 reads TGCGCCAGCAGCTTGCTAGGCAGCTCTGGAAACACCATATATTTT. Amino acid sequence: CASSLLGSSGNTIYF.